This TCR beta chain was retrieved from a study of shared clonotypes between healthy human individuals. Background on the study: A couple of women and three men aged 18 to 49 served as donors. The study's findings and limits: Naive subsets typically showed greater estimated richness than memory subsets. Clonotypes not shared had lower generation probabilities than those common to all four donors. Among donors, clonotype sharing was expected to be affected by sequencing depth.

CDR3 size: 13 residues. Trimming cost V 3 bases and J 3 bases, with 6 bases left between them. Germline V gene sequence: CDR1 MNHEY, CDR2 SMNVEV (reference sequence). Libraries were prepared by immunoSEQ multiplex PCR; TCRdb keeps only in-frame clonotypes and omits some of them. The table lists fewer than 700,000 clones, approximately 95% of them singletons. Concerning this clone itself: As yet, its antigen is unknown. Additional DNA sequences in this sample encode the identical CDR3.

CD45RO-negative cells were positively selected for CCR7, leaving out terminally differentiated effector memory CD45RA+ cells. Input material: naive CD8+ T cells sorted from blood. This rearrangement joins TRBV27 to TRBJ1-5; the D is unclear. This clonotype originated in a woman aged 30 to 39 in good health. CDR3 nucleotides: TGTGCCAGCAGTTTTGGGTTCAATCAGCCCCAGCATTTT. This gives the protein CASSFGFNQPQHF.